These 5 T cell receptor beta chains were all obtained from the same sample, sequenced in a study of vaccination effects on CD4 cells after COVID-19. Their specific antigens are unknown. Subsequent to 10 days of culture, CD4+ T cells were isolated. Two doses of either BNT162b2 or mRNA-1273 were given to each participant. Measured with immunoSEQ multiplex PCR; TCRdb has only the in-frame clones, and not every one. The repertoire includes fewer than 60,000 clones, 78% of them detected once, and around 4% sits in the top ten. Sequencing was performed on CD4+ T cells from PBMCs cultured without peptide, taken after COVID-19 vaccination. These receptors were collected from a human donor who received a COVID-19 vaccine.

V and J are TRBV10-3 and TRBJ1-3; no clear D. Between the trimmed V and J ends, which lost 4 bases and 0 bases, there was a span of 10 bases. The CDR3 contains 15 residues. CDR1 and CDR2 (germline): ENHRY, SYGVKD. CDR3 region: CAISGGYSSGNTIYF. As DNA, the CDR3 is TGTGCCATCAGTGGGGGATACAGCTCTGGAAACACCATATATTTT.

The chain links TRBV6-5 to TRBJ2-2, with 8 bases fitting TRBD2. Unmatched junction bases numbered 4, after V lost 6 bases and J lost 1 base. Per the germline V gene, CDR1 is MNHEY and CDR2 is SVGAGI. The CDR3 has 15 residues. The CDR3 reads CASRISGRNTGELFF. The CDR3 DNA is TGTGCCAGCAGAATAAGCGGGAGGAACACCGGGGAGCTGTTTTTT.

This clone was picked up one time. This chain links TRBV7-9 with TRBJ1-2; D is unresolved. The CDR3 has 14 amino acids. V gave up 1 base and J gave up 4 bases, with 10 bases separating them. CDR1 is SEHNR and CDR2 is FQNEAQ in the germline V gene (reference sequence). The CDR3 here is CASSLDKASYGYTF. The CDR3 DNA reads as TGTGCCAGCAGCTTAGATAAGGCTTCCTATGGCTACACCTTC.

V gene TRBV5-6 combines with J gene TRBJ1-2, with D possibly matching TRBD1 (5 bases). Germline CDR1 is SGHDT and CDR2 is YYEEEE. The CDR3 is made up of 16 amino acids. Trimming took off 4 bases at V and 8 bases at J, with 24 bases between the two ends. DNA for the CDR3: TGTGCCAGCAGCCCGATAAACCGGGACGGTGCGTTGGGCTACACCTTC. Translation: CASSPINRDGALGYTF.

This chain links TRBV14 with TRBJ1-2; D unresolved. The V and J ends lost 1 base and 5 bases respectively, with 8 bases between them. The CDR3 loop spans 13 amino acids. Per germline, CDR1 SGHDN and CDR2 FVKESK. CDR3 DNA sequence: TGTGCCAGCAGCCAAGTAGACGGGTATGGCTACACCTTC. It codes for CASSQVDGYGYTF.